This entry describes one T cell receptor (beta chain). This sample is part of a study of blood T cells in healthy people across ages. The second PCR ran about 6 to 12 cycles with a sample-barcoded 5' primer and J-beta primers. A single record per CDR3 protein comes from TCRdb applying MiXCR to the 5' RACE reads. The sample has about 1.5 million distinct CDR3 sequences; 42% are singletons. The length of the CDR3 is 16 residues. Germline CDR1 and CDR2: MGHDK and SYGVNS. V dropped 3 bases and J dropped 9; count of bases not matched to a gene: 12. Sequencing input: blood. The source is a woman between 18 and 29 years old in good health. V usage is TRBV25-1 and J usage is TRBJ2-1, with 9 bases lining up with TRBD1. The CDR3 DNA sequence: TGTGCCAGCAGTGACTTTTGGGGACAGGGTTACGGTGAGCAGTTCTTC. This gives the protein CASSDFWGQGYGEQFF.